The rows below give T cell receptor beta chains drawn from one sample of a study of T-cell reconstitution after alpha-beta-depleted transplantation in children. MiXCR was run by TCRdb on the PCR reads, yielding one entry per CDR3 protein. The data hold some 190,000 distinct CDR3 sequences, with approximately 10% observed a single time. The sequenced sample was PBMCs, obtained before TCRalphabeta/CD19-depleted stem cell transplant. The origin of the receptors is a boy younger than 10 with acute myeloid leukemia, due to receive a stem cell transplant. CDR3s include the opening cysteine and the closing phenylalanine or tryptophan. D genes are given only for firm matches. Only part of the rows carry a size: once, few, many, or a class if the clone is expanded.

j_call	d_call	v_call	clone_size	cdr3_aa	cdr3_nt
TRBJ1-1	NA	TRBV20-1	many	CSARDGRGTEAFF	TGCAGTGCTAGAGATGGACGTGGGACTGAAGCTTTCTTT
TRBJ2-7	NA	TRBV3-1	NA	CACSPDVSGPRNPYEQYF	TGTGCCTGCAGCCCGGACGTCTCTGGACCACGAAATCCCTACGAGCAGTACTTC
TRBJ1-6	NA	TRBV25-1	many	CASSELSVDNSPLHF	TGTGCCAGCAGTGAATTGTCGGTGGATAATTCACCCCTCCACTTT
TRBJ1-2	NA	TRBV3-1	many	CASSPLRGAEPFIVF	TGTGCCAGCAGCCCGTTAAGGGGAGCGGAGCCTTTTATTGTCTTC
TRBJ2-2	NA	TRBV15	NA	CATSLTSLGTFILNTGELFF	TGTGCCACCAGCCTAACTTCCCTCGGGACATTTATACTCAACACCGGGGAGCTGTTTTTT
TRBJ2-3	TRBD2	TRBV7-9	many	CASSLYSGGQGDTQYF	TGTGCCAGCAGCTTGTACAGCGGGGGCCAAGGGGATACGCAGTATTTT
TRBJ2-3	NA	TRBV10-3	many	CAISGQDPKRGDTQYF	TGTGCCATCAGTGGACAGGACCCAAAACGGGGAGATACGCAGTATTTT
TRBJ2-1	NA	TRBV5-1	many	CASGPVGGNEQFF	TGCGCCAGCGGCCCCGTGGGGGGAAATGAGCAGTTCTTC
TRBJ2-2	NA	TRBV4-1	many	CASSQDRLLKNTGELFF	TGCGCCAGCAGCCAAGATAGACTATTAAAGAACACCGGGGAGCTGTTTTTT
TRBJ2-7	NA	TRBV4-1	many	CASSPPLASEQYF	TGCGCCAGCAGCCCCCCCCTAGCGTCTGAGCAGTACTTC
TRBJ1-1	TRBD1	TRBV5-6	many	CASSFGQGRGTAFF	TGTGCCAGCAGCTTCGGACAGGGAAGGGGGACAGCTTTCTTT
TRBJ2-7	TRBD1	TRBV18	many	CASGGQGGTSEQYF	TGTGCCAGCGGCGGACAGGGGGGGACTAGCGAGCAGTACTTC
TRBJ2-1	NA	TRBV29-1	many	CSATGSVGSYNEQFF	TGCAGCGCCACAGGGAGTGTGGGTTCCTACAATGAGCAGTTCTTC
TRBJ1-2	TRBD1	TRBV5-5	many	CASSAYTGGNGYTF	TGTGCCAGCAGCGCCTATACAGGGGGCAATGGCTACACCTTC
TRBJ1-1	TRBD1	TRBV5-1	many	CASSLYETGGRTEAFF	TGCGCCAGCAGCTTGTATGAGACAGGGGGCCGCACTGAAGCTTTCTTT
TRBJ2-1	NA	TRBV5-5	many	CASSLVGRGNYNEQFF	TGTGCCAGCAGCTTGGTAGGCAGGGGCAACTACAATGAGCAGTTCTTC
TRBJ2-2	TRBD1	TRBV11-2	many	CASSSHRGQGAGELFF	TGTGCCAGCAGCTCACACCGAGGACAGGGCGCCGGGGAGCTGTTTTTT
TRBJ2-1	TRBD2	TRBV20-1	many	CSARDGGSYNEQFF	TGCAGTGCTAGAGATGGCGGGAGCTACAATGAGCAGTTCTTC
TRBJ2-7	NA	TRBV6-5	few	CASSYDGSYEQYF	TGTGCCAGCAGTTACGACGGATCCTACGAGCAGTACTTC
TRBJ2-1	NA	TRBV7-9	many	CASSSQGYNEQFF	TGTGCCAGCAGCTCTCAGGGATACAATGAGCAGTTCTTC
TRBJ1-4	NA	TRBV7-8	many	CATRGGTNEKLFF	TGTGCCACTCGAGGGGGTACTAATGAAAAACTGTTTTTT
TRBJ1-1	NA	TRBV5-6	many	CASSFLTEAFF	TGTGCCAGCAGCTTTCTAACTGAAGCTTTCTTT
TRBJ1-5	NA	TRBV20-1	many	CSARPPGWSNQPQHF	TGCAGTGCTAGACCCCCAGGGTGGAGCAATCAGCCCCAGCATTTT
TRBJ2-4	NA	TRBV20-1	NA	CSASSQSGGTTRPMGAKNIQYF	TGCAGTGCTAGTTCACAGTCGGGCGGGACGACAAGACCGATGGGGGCCAAAAACATTCAGTACTTC
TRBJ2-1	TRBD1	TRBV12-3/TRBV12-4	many	CASSPGTGLNEQFF	TGTGCCAGCAGCCCAGGGACAGGGCTCAATGAGCAGTTCTTC
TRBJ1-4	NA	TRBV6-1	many	CASSGEGKWEKLFF	TGTGCCAGCAGTGGCGAGGGGAAGTGGGAAAAACTGTTTTTT
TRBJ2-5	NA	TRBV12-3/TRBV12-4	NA	CASSLGHHQTQYF	TGTGCCAGCAGTTTAGGACACCATCAGACCCAGTACTTC
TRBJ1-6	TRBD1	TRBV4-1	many	CASSPRRGQGSPLHF	TGCGCCAGCAGCCCTCGACGGGGACAGGGTTCACCCCTCCACTTT
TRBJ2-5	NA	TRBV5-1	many	CASSLGLLSETQYF	TGCGCCAGCAGCTTGGGTCTCCTCTCGGAGACCCAGTACTTC
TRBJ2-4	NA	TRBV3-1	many	CASSQGFLSIRQNIQYF	TGTGCCAGCAGCCAGGGGTTTTTGAGCATTCGACAAAACATTCAGTACTTC
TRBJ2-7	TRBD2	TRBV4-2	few	CASSQELAGNYEQYF	TGTGCCAGCAGCCAAGAGCTAGCGGGGAACTACGAGCAGTACTTC
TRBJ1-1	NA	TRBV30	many	CAWSMAGSTEAFF	TGTGCCTGGAGTATGGCGGGTAGCACTGAAGCTTTCTTT
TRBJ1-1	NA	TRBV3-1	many	CASSRADSEAFF	TGTGCCAGCAGCCGGGCCGATTCTGAAGCTTTCTTT
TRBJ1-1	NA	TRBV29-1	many	CSVREQGGGTEAFF	TGCAGCGTCAGAGAACAGGGTGGTGGCACTGAAGCTTTCTTT
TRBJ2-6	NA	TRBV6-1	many	CASSSDLSGANVLTF	TGTGCCAGCAGCTCAGACTTATCTGGGGCCAACGTCCTGACTTTC